This paragraph covers one TCR beta chain sequence. Its target is not known. These data originate in a study of cytomegalovirus exposure and HLA in healthy donors. Regarding the study as a whole: TCR beta V- and J-gene trimming, according to a later analysis, was linked to a missense DCLRE1C variant. Because they were indistinguishable, some V segments, including TRBV6-2 and TRBV6-3, were excluded.

From germline, CDR1 is KGHSH and CDR2 LQKENI. With 3 bases removed from V and 5 bases from J, the gap between germline ends came to 7 bases. The CDR3 extends over 13 amino acids. PCR amplification relied on 60 Vbeta primers (plus 13 Jbeta primers). Clones were read by immunoSEQ multiplex PCR, and TCRdb kept only the in-frame ones, dropping some. The sample has 120,000 or so clones, about 80% seen once. The sequencing input was PBMCs. The rearrangement joins TRBV18 to TRBJ1-4, with D perhaps matching TRBD1 (6 bases). The receptor comes from a man in his forties or fifties in good health and CMV-seropositive. CDR3 nucleotide sequence: TGTGCCAGCTCACCGGACAGAAATGAAAAACTGTTTTTT. This translates into CASSPDRNEKLFF.